One sample yielded the 5 T cell receptor beta chains listed below, sequenced in a study of blood T cell repertoires in COVID-19. TCRdb keeps only in-frame clones here, not all; method: immunoSEQ multiplex PCR. This sample has 250,000 or so clones; approximately 86% occur once, and the top ten carry approximately 2.5%. Sequencing used PBMCs or T cells enriched from blood (not recorded which). These receptors were taken from a young woman who had recovered from COVID-19.

The chain is built from TRBV30 and TRBJ1-6, with D maybe TRBD1 (6 bases). The V end lost 3 bases, the J end lost 8 bases, and 20 bases lay between the germline ends. This CDR3 is built from 16 residues. Germline V lookup: CDR1 GTSNPN, CDR2 SVGIG (reference sequence). The CDR3 DNA is TGTGCCTGGAGGGGGCGGCGGGGGGCAATGGATTCACCCCTCCACTTT. Its translation: CAWRGRRGAMDSPLHF.

The chain recombines TRBV2 with TRBJ2-2; tentatively, D is TRBD2 (5 bases). V shed 3 bases and J shed 3 bases, with 8 bases lying between them. This CDR3 is built from 14 residues. The germline gives CDR1 SNHLY, CDR2 FYNNEI. The CDR3 DNA sequence: TGTGCCAGCAGTGACGTCGGGGACACCGGGGAGCTGTTTTTT. Its protein is CASSDVGDTGELFF.

This clone has only a few counts. The V call is TRBV9, the J call TRBJ2-2; 9 bases line up with TRBD1. The trim removed 7 bases at V and 3 bases at J, leaving 1 base unmatched. Germline V gives CDR1 SGDLS, CDR2 YYNGEE. CDR3 length equals 13 residues. The CDR3 DNA follows: TGTGCCAGCGGACAGGGGTACACCGGGGAGCTGTTTTTT. Translating it yields CASGQGYTGELFF.

This clone was seen a single time. DNA of the CDR3: TGCGCCAGCAGCCAAGATACACAGGGCTACAATGAGCAGTTCTTC. It translates to CASSQDTQGYNEQFF. The V gene is TRBV4-1, the J gene TRBJ2-1; weak D call: TRBD1 (6 bases). The CDR3 is 15 residues long. Germline CDR1 reads MGHRA; CDR2 reads YSYEKL. Trimming took 0 bases from V and 3 from J, leaving 9 bases between them.

This chain connects TRBV27 to TRBJ2-7; possibly TRBD1 for D (5 bases). Trimming left V 6 bases short and J 4 bases short, with 13 bases between. Germline V gene data show CDR1 as MNHEY and CDR2 as SMNVEV (reference sequence). The CDR3 has 13 amino acids. In nucleotides, the CDR3 is TGTGCCAGCAGCGACAGTCCGTCTTACGAGCAGTACTTC. This gives the protein CASSDSPSYEQYF.